This passage covers 21 T cell receptor beta chains from one sample sequenced in a study of siplizumab effects on memory and regulatory T cells. Data came from immunoSEQ multiplex PCR; TCRdb stores just in-frame clones and leaves some out. The sample includes about 110,000 clones, roughly 89% seen only once; the top ten take approximately 1.3%. Sequenced sample: CD4+ T cells sorted from blood. The origin of the receptors is a human donor in good health.

The rearrangement joins TRBV20-1 to TRBJ1-4; D uncertain. Germline-derived CDR1 and CDR2 are DFQATT and SNEGSKA (reference sequence). Trimming removed 6 bases from V and 4 bases from J, with 3 bases in between. CDR3 length: 10 residues. The CDR3 is CSAINEKLFF. CDR3 nucleotides: TGCAGTGCCATTAATGAAAAACTGTTTTTT.

The rearrangement joins TRBV15 to TRBJ1-2; unclear D gene. Germline V CDR1 and CDR2: LNHNV, YYDKDF (reference sequence). This CDR3 comprises 13 residues. Trimming removed 3 bases from V and 4 bases from J, with 9 bases in between. The CDR3 nucleotides are TGTGCCACCAGCAGGCCAGGAGTCTATGGCTACACCTTC. Translated, it gives CATSRPGVYGYTF. The variable domain in full, with the rest retrieved from reference TRBV15 and TRBJ1-2, is DAMVIQNPRYQVTQFGKPVTLSCSQTLNHNVMYWYQQKSSQAPKLLFHYYDKDFNNEADTPDNFQSRRPNTSFCFLDIRSPGLGDTAMYLCATSRPGVYGYTFGSGTRLTVV.

The chain employs TRBV7-2 and TRBJ2-7; 10 bases are shared with TRBD2. CDR1 is SGHTA, CDR2 FQGNSA, per germline. The ends lost 4 bases at V and 4 bases at J; junction bases unmatched: 4. There are 14 residues in the CDR3. The CDR3 loop is CASSSGLALYEQYF. DNA for the CDR3: TGTGCCAGCAGCTCGGGACTAGCGTTATACGAGCAGTACTTC.

On this clone itself: The same CDR3 can be traced to other DNA sequences in this sample. The genes are TRBV5-1 and TRBJ2-2; a weak D match, TRBD2 (6 bases). V was shortened by 0 bases and J by 4 bases, with 7 bases between the two germline ends. The CDR3 runs to 14 residues. Germline CDR1 SGHRS, CDR2 YFSETQ. The CDR3 nucleotides read TGCGCCAGCAGCTTGGCCGGGGGCACCGGGGAGCTGTTTTTT. Protein: CASSLAGGTGELFF.

The chain couples TRBV5-4 to TRBJ1-3; D unclear. V lost 8 bases and J 0 bases, leaving 6 bases between the germline ends. This CDR3 region has 12 residues. Germline CDR1 and CDR2: SGHNT and YYREEE (reference sequence). The CDR3 here is CASRSSGNTIYF. The CDR3, as DNA: TGTGCCAGTCGGAGCTCTGGAAACACCATATATTTT.

V and J are TRBV6-6 and TRBJ2-7, with D possibly matching TRBD2 (5 bases). Trimming pared 7 bases from V and 6 bases from J, leaving 19 bases between. Germline CDR1 and CDR2: MNHNY and SVGAGI (reference sequence). CDR3 length: 14 residues. This chain's CDR3 is CASKVGHSGSEQYF. CDR3 bases: TGTGCCAGCAAGGTCGGGCATTCGGGGTCCGAGCAGTACTTC.

The rearrangement uses TRBV7-2 and TRBJ1-6; D is unresolved. In germline, CDR1 is SGHTA, CDR2 FQGNSA. This CDR3 contains 13 residues. V lost 1 base, J lost 11 bases, and 9 bases lay in between. CDR3 sequence (DNA): TGTGCCAGCAGCTTAGTGGGGAGGACACCCCTCCACTTT. Its translation: CASSLVGRTPLHF.

This clone has a handful of counts. This sample includes further DNA sequences coding for the same CDR3. The V and J genes are TRBV29-1 and TRBJ1-1; D unclear. The CDR3 loop spans 11 amino acids. Germline V lookup: CDR1 SQVTM, CDR2 ANQGSEA. The V end was cut by 6 bases, the J end by 1 base, with 6 bases between. The CDR3 region has the DNA TGCAGCGTCTTAGGGAACACTGAAGCTTTCTTT. As protein: CSVLGNTEAFF.

J is TRBJ2-7 and V is TRBV11-3; 8 bases fit TRBD2. Germline CDR1 reads SGHNT; CDR2 reads YENEEA. The CDR3 has 14 residues. The ends lost 5 bases at V and 4 bases at J; junction bases unmatched: 7. Here the CDR3 DNA reads TGTGCCAGCAGCCCGGGGGGGTCTATTTACGAGCAGTACTTC. It translates to CASSPGGSIYEQYF.

A single count supports this clone. The V and J genes are TRBV25-1 and TRBJ2-5; 8 bases agree with TRBD1. Germline loops: CDR1 MGHDK, CDR2 SYGVNS. The CDR3 consists of 15 residues. J lost 2 bases, V lost 1 base, and 3 bases had no gene match. CDR3 amino acids: CASSEFRGQQETQYF. As DNA, the CDR3 is TGTGCCAGCAGTGAATTCAGGGGGCAACAAGAGACCCAGTACTTC.

The chain combines TRBV6-1 with TRBJ2-5, with TRBD1 as a possible D gene (6 bases). The germline V gene has CDR1 MNHNS and CDR2 SASEGT. The CDR3 extends over 15 amino acids. Between the trimmed V and J ends, which lost 7 bases and 4 bases, there was a span of 19 bases. The CDR3 here is CASIKGVYPAETQYF. The DNA for the CDR3 is TGTGCCAGCATCAAGGGGGTGTATCCAGCAGAGACCCAGTACTTC.

The V gene is TRBV7-6, the J gene TRBJ2-5; the match to TRBD2 covers 10 bases. The junction had 3 bases not matched to a gene; V was cut back by 5 bases and J by 0 bases. The length of the CDR3 is 15 residues. Germline V CDR1 and CDR2: SGHVS, FNYEAQ. The CDR3: CASSRAGGYQETQYF. CDR3 DNA: TGTGCCAGCAGCCGAGCGGGAGGGTACCAAGAGACCCAGTACTTC.

The chain recombines TRBV18 with TRBJ2-7; D ambiguous. There are 11 residues in the CDR3. Germline V gene data show CDR1 as KGHSH and CDR2 as LQKENI. CDR3 DNA: TGTGCGACGAAGACTGAGCACGAGCAGTACTTC. Encoded protein: CATKTEHEQYF.

This clone was seen only once. The V and J genes are TRBV5-1 and TRBJ2-4; D is unclear. V was cut by 4 bases and J by 0 bases, with 11 bases left in between. Germline assignment: CDR1 SGHRS and CDR2 YFSETQ. There are 15 residues in the CDR3. The CDR3 DNA reads as TGCGCCAGCAGCATTGGACCGGAAGCCAAAAACATTCAGTACTTC. This translates into CASSIGPEAKNIQYF.

The J gene is TRBJ1-5, the V gene TRBV19, with 8 bases fitting TRBD1. V dropped 3 bases and J dropped 5; count of bases not matched to a gene: 12. The CDR3 is 17 amino acids. Germline V gene sequence: CDR1 LNHDA, CDR2 SQIVND (reference sequence). CDR3 amino acids: CASSIGGGTGRYQPQHF. The CDR3 coding sequence is TGTGCCAGTAGTATCGGGGGTGGGACAGGAAGGTATCAGCCCCAGCATTTT.

The V gene is TRBV6-6, the J gene TRBJ2-3; D remains unclear. V was shortened by 3 bases and J by 3 bases, with 7 bases between the two germline ends. This CDR3 has 13 amino acids. CDR1 is MNHNY, CDR2 SVGAGI, per germline (reference sequence). The CDR3 DNA sequence: TGTGCCAGCAGTTATCCCGGTACAGATACGCAGTATTTT. Residues: CASSYPGTDTQYF.

This chain joins TRBV18 and TRBJ1-2, with unresolved D. This CDR3 is 13 amino acids long. Between the trimmed V and J ends, which lost 6 bases and 8 bases, there was a span of 16 bases. CDR1 and CDR2 (germline): KGHSH, LQKENI. CDR3 coding DNA: TGTGCCAGCTCCAACGGGGAATTCTACGGCTACACCTTC. This codes for CASSNGEFYGYTF. Complete variable domain (other parts from reference TRBV18 and TRBJ1-2): NAGVMQNPRHLVRRRGQEARLRCSPMKGHSHVYWYRQLPEEGLKFMVYLQKENIIDESGMPKERFSAEFPKEGPSILRIQQVVRGDSAAYFCASSNGEFYGYTFGSGTRLTVV.

The chain recombines TRBV6-4 with TRBJ2-1; TRBD2 matches at 11 bases. V lost 6 bases and J lost 10; bases outside the gene matches: 11. CDR3 length equals 15 residues. The germline gives CDR1 MRHNA, CDR2 SNTAGT. CDR3 bases: TGTGCCAGCAGGATAGCGGGGGGGCCGGCCTGGGAGCAGTTCTTC. Residues: CASRIAGGPAWEQFF.

V and J are TRBV5-1 and TRBJ1-1; D unclear. The CDR3 covers 14 residues. V lost 1 base, J lost 1 base, and 8 bases lay in between. Germline lookup yields CDR1 SGHRS and CDR2 YFSETQ. The CDR3 here is CASSLQQTNTEAFF. CDR3 DNA sequence: TGCGCCAGCAGCTTGCAACAGACGAACACTGAAGCTTTCTTT.

This chain joins TRBV5-1 and TRBJ2-3, with 13 bases fitting TRBD2. J gave up 4 bases and V 1 base, and 0 bases lay outside the gene matches. The CDR3 has 15 amino acids. Germline CDR1 is SGHRS and CDR2 is YFSETQ. The CDR3 region has the DNA TGCGCCAGCAGCTTGACTAGCGGGAGGGCAGATACGCAGTATTTT. Protein product: CASSLTSGRADTQYF.

The chain combines TRBV9 with TRBJ2-2; D gene unclear. This CDR3 comprises 16 residues. The germline V gene encodes CDR1 SGDLS and CDR2 YYNGEE. Trimming pared 0 bases from V and 1 base from J, leaving 10 bases between. CDR3 bases: TGTGCCAGCAGCGTAGAAGAGGATATGAACACCGGGGAGCTGTTTTTT. It codes for CASSVEEDMNTGELFF.